This TCR beta chain came from a study of T cells expressing NK-cell markers. About the research overall: Seven of the eight sequenced donors were classified as HCMV-seropositive, and one was classified as seronegative.

Points from the study as a whole: Among several donors, these clonotypes also ranked first in the CD3+CD56-NKG2C+ fraction.

TCRdb re-called the 5' RACE reads; every CDR3 protein appears as one record, without DNA. Its listing shows 150,000 to 200,000 distinct CDR3 sequences. The CDR3 has 15 residues. CDR1 and CDR2 (germline): MGHDK, SYGVNS. About this clonotype itself: Its antigen is unknown.

Sequencing input: blood T cells: a sorted CD56 or NKG2C T cell subset, CD4+ or CD8+ T cells, or bulk PBMC T cells (not recorded which). The chain has TRBV25-1 and TRBJ2-1; the TRBD1 assignment by TCRdb is unverifiable without DNA. The source of this sequence is a man aged 18 to 69 in good health. This chain's CDR3 is CASSEFDGGPQEQFF.